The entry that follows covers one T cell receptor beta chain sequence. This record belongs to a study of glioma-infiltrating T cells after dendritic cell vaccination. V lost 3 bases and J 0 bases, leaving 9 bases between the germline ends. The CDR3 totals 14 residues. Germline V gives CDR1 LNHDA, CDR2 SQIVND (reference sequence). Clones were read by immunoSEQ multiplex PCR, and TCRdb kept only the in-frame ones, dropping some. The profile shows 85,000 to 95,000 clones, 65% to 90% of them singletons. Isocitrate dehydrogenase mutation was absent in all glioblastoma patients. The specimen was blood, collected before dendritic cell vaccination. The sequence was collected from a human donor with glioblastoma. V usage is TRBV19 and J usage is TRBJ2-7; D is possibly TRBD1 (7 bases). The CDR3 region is CASSIQGGSYEQYF. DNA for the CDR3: TGTGCCAGTAGTATCCAGGGGGGCTCCTACGAGCAGTACTTC.